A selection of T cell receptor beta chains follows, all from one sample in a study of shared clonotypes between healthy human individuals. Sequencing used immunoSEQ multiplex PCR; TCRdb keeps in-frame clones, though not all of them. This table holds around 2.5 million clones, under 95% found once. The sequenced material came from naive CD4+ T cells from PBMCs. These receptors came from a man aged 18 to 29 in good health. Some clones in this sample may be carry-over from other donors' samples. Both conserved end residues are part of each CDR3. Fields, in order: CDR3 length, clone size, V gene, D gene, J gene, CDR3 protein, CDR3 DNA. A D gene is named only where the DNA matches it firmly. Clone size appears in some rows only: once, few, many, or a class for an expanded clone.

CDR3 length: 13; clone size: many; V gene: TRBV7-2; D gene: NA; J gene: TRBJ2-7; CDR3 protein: CASSFWGGHEQYF; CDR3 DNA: TGTGCCAGCAGCTTTTGGGGGGGCCACGAGCAGTACTTC
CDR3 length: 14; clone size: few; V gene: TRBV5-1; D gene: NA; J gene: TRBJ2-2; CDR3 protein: CASSLVQNTGELFF; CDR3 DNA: TGCGCCAGCAGCTTGGTGCAGAACACCGGGGAGCTGTTTTTT
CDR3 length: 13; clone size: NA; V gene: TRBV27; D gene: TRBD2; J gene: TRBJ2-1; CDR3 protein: CASQGLDYNEQFF; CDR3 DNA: TGTGCCAGCCAGGGACTAGACTACAATGAGCAGTTCTTC
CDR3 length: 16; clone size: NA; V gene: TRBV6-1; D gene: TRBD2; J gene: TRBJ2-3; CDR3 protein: CASSELSGRATDTQYF; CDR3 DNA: TGTGCCAGCAGTGAACTGAGCGGGAGGGCCACAGATACGCAGTATTTT
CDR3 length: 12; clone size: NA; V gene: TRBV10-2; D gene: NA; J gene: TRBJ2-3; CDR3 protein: CASTGSTDTQYF; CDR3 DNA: TGCGCCAGTACAGGAAGCACAGATACGCAGTATTTT
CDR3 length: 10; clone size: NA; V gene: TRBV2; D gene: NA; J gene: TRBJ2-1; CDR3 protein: CASTKGEQFF; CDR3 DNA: TGTGCCAGCACGAAGGGTGAGCAGTTCTTC
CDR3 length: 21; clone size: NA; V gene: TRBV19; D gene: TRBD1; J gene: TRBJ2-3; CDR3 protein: CASGSIRGTGGLGTNTDTQYF; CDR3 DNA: TGTGCCAGTGGCTCTATCCGAGGGACAGGGGGCCTTGGGACCAACACAGATACGCAGTATTTT
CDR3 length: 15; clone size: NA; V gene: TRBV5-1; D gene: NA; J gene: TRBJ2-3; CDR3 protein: CASSLGVGDTDTQYF; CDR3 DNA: TGCGCCAGCAGCTTAGGAGTGGGAGACACAGATACGCAGTATTTT
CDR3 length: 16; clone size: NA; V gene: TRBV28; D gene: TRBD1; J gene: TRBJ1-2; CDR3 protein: CASSLLPGQGADGYTF; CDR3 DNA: TGTGCCAGCAGTTTATTACCCGGACAGGGGGCAGATGGCTACACCTTC
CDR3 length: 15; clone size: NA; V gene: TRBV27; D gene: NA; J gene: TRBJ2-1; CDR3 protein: CASSSPGGWANEQFF; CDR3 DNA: TGTGCCAGCAGTTCGCCAGGGGGGTGGGCCAATGAGCAGTTCTTC
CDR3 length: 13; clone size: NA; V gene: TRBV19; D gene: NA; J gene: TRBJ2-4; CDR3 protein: CASSIFSGNIQYF; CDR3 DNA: TGTGCCAGTAGTATATTCTCGGGAAACATTCAGTACTTC
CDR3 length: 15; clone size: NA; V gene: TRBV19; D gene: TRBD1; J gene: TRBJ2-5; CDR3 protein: CASSGTGGGSETQYF; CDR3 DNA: TGTGCCAGTAGTGGCACAGGGGGCGGGTCGGAGACCCAGTACTTC
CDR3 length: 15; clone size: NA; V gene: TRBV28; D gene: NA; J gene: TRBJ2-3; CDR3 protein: CASTPGEVLTDTQYF; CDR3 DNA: TGTGCCAGCACTCCAGGGGAGGTTCTCACCGATACGCAGTATTTT
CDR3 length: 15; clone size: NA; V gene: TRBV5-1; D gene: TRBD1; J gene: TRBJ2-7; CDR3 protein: CASSPGTGVHYEQYF; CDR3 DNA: TGCGCCAGCAGCCCTGGGACAGGGGTACACTACGAGCAGTACTTC
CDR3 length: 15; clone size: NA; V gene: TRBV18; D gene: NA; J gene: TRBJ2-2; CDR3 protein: CASSPGVWNTGELFF; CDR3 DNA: TGTGCCAGCTCACCTGGAGTCTGGAACACCGGGGAGCTGTTTTTT
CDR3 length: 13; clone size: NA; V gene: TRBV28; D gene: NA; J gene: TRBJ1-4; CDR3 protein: CASSYSDNEKLFF; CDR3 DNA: TGTGCCAGCAGTTACTCGGATAATGAAAAACTGTTTTTT
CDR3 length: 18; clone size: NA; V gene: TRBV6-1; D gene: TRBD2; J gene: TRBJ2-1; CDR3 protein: CASSEREPTSGYVNEQFF; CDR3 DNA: TGTGCCAGCAGTGAACGGGAACCGACTAGCGGGTACGTGAATGAGCAGTTCTTC
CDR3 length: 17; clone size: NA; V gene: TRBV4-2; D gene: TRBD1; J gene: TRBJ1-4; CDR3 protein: CASSQDLGTGLNEKLFF; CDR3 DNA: TGTGCCAGCAGCCAAGATCTCGGGACAGGCTTAAACGAAAAACTGTTTTTT
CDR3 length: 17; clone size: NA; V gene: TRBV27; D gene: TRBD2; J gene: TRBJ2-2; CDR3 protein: CASTKTSGRVNTGELFF; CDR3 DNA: TGTGCCAGCACCAAGACTAGCGGGAGGGTAAACACCGGGGAGCTGTTTTTT
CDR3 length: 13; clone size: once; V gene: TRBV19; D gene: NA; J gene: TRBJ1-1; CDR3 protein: CASSTPRGTEAFF; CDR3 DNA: TGTGCCAGTAGTACCCCAAGGGGCACTGAAGCTTTCTTT